This passage covers 14 T cell receptor beta chains from one sample sequenced in a study of blood T cell repertoires in COVID-19. Libraries were prepared by immunoSEQ multiplex PCR; TCRdb keeps only in-frame clonotypes and omits some of them. This sample has fewer than 300,000 clones, with around 86% found just once. The sample consisted of peripheral blood. Every receptor here comes from a woman aged 55-70 years with active or convalescent COVID-19.

This clone appeared a single time. The chain has TRBV10-3 and TRBJ2-2, with 8 bases matching TRBD1. The CDR3 consists of 16 residues. Unmatched junction bases numbered 15, after V lost 8 bases and J lost 7 bases. Germline V gene data show CDR1 as ENHRY and CDR2 as SYGVKD. Written as DNA, the CDR3 is TGTGCCATCGGGGTTCTGGTAGACAGGGGCCTCGGGGAGCTGTTTTTT. Its translation: CAIGVLVDRGLGELFF.

The sample holds one count of this clone. The CDR3 DNA reads TGTGCCAGTAGCTTCAGAGACAGGGGCGATCGGAACAATGAGCAGTTCTTC. Residues: CASSFRDRGDRNNEQFF. This rearrangement joins TRBV19 to TRBJ2-1, with 8 bases lining up with TRBD1. Germline-derived CDR1 and CDR2 are LNHDA and SQIVND (reference sequence). This CDR3 has 17 residues. V was pared by 6 bases and J by 5 bases, with 15 bases of the junction left unmatched.

This clone was observed a few times. V and J are TRBV9 and TRBJ1-4; D is unclear. The CDR3 length is 15 residues. In germline, CDR1 is SGDLS, CDR2 YYNGEE. Trimming took 1 base from V and 2 from J, leaving 9 bases between them. CDR3 in amino acids: CASSVSPNTNEKLFF. CDR3 sequence (DNA): TGTGCCAGCAGCGTATCCCCTAACACTAATGAAAAACTGTTTTTT.

V usage is TRBV11-2 and J usage is TRBJ1-2; D not certain. Trimming cost V 0 bases and J 4 bases, with 9 bases left between them. The CDR3 sequence is 14 residues long. The V gene's germline CDR1 is SGHAT and CDR2 FQNNGV. CDR3 sequence reads: CASSLDFRSYGYTF. The CDR3 DNA reads TGTGCCAGCAGCTTAGACTTCAGATCCTATGGCTACACCTTC.

The chain has TRBV13 and TRBJ1-4, with D possibly matching TRBD1 (5 bases). With 2 bases removed from V and 9 bases from J, the gap between germline ends came to 22 bases. This CDR3 is 17 amino acids long. CDR1 is PRHDT, CDR2 FYEKMQ, per germline (reference sequence). The CDR3 nucleotides are TGTGCCAGCAGCTTAAACTCCGGAGGGGATTGGGCTAAAAAACTGTTTTTT. Translated: CASSLNSGGDWAKKLFF.

The chain employs TRBV6-2 or TRBV6-3 and TRBJ2-1; 10 bases are a match to TRBD2. The CDR3 sequence is 15 residues long. Per the germline V gene, CDR1 is MNHEY and CDR2 is SVGEGT. The V and J ends lost 5 bases and 9 bases, in that order; junction bases with no gene match: 10. CDR3 nucleotide sequence: TGTGCCAGCAGTCTCCTAGCGGGGGTCGGCAGTGAGCAGTTCTTC. It specifies CASSLLAGVGSEQFF.

This sequence joins TRBV29-1 and TRBJ2-5; a possible D gene is TRBD1 (6 bases). This CDR3 has 16 residues. Germline loops: CDR1 SQVTM, CDR2 ANQGSEA. Trimming took off 0 bases at V and 2 bases at J, with 16 bases between the two ends. This CDR3 reads CSVEDWAGASQETQYF. The DNA for the CDR3 is TGCAGCGTTGAAGATTGGGCAGGGGCGTCTCAAGAGACCCAGTACTTC.

The chain has TRBV18 and TRBJ1-1; tentatively, D is TRBD1 (5 bases). From germline, CDR1 is KGHSH and CDR2 LQKENI. The V and J ends lost 3 bases and 3 bases respectively, with 17 bases between them. The CDR3 has 16 residues. CDR3 protein: CASSPWGSVADTEAFF. The CDR3 DNA reads TGTGCCAGCTCACCGTGGGGCAGCGTGGCGGACACTGAAGCTTTCTTT.

CDR3 sequence reads: CASSPLGGDSFRKTQYF. The DNA of the CDR3 is TGTGCCAGCAGCCCCCTAGGGGGCGACAGCTTCAGAAAGACCCAGTACTTC. V gene TRBV5-8 combines with J gene TRBJ2-5, with 7 bases that match TRBD1. The length of the CDR3 is 17 residues. V was pared by 4 bases and J by 6 bases, with 18 bases of the junction left unmatched. CDR1 and CDR2 (germline): SGHTS, YDEGEE. Supplemented by reference TRBV5-8 and TRBJ2-5, the full variable domain reads EAGVTQSPTHLIKTRGQQATLRCSPISGHTSVYWYQQALGLGLQFLLWYDEGEERNRGNFPPRFSGRQFPNYSSELNVNALELEDSALYLCASSPLGGDSFRKTQYFGPGTRLLVL.

The V call is TRBV9, the J call TRBJ2-1; no reliable D call. Deletions cut 4 bases from V and 6 bases from J, with 17 bases between. Germline CDR1 is SGDLS and CDR2 is YYNGEE. This CDR3 spans 15 amino acids. The CDR3 reads CASSRNALDPNEQFF. Written as DNA, the CDR3 is TGTGCCAGCAGCCGAAACGCTCTAGACCCCAATGAGCAGTTCTTC.

V is TRBV6-2 or TRBV6-3 and J is TRBJ1-5; 10 bases map to TRBD1. The CDR3 runs 15 residues. The V and J ends lost 6 bases and 7 bases, in that order; junction bases with no gene match: 9. The V gene's germline CDR1 is MNHEY and CDR2 SVGEGT. CDR3 in DNA: TGTGCCAGCAGCGAGACAGGGGGCGCCGGACAGCCCCAGCATTTT. Translating it yields CASSETGGAGQPQHF.

The genes are TRBV15 and TRBJ2-7; maybe TRBD1 (5 bases). The CDR3 runs 13 residues. CDR1 is LNHNV, CDR2 YYDKDF, per germline (reference sequence). The V gene lost 1 base and the J gene lost 2 bases, with 6 bases spanning the gap. The CDR3 sequence is CATSRAGTYEQYF. The DNA of the CDR3 is TGTGCCACCAGCAGAGCAGGGACCTACGAGCAGTACTTC.

This rearrangement joins TRBV7-3 to TRBJ2-3; no reliable D call. Germline V lookup: CDR1 SGHTA, CDR2 FQGTGA. There are 16 residues in the CDR3. V was clipped by 2 bases and J by 0 bases, with 12 bases between them. The DNA of the CDR3 is TGTGCCAGCAGCTTACAGCCTAGTGCTAGCACAGATACGCAGTATTTT. It codes for CASSLQPSASTDTQYF.

This clone is a singleton in its sample. The same CDR3 is also encoded by other DNA sequences in this sample. The chain has TRBV24-1 and TRBJ2-3, with 10 nucleotides matching TRBD2. This CDR3 comprises 13 residues. Trimming at V came to 6 bases and at J to 6 bases, leaving 2 bases not matched to a gene. Germline lookup yields CDR1 KGHDR and CDR2 SFDVKD. DNA of the CDR3: TGTGCCACCAGTAGCGGGGGGGCCGATACGCAGTATTTT. Protein sequence: CATSSGGADTQYF.